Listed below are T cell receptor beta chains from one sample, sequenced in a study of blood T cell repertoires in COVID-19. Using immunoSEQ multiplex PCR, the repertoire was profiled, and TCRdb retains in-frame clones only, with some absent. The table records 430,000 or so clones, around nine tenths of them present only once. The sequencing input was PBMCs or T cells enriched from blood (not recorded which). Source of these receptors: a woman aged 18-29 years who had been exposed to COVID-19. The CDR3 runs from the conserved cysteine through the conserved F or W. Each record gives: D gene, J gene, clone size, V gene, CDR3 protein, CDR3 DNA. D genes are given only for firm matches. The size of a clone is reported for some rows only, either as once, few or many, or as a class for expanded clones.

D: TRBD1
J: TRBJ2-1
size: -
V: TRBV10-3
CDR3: CAISDTGTGSNEQFF
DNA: TGTGCCATCAGTGACACCGGGACAGGGAGCAATGAGCAGTTCTTC

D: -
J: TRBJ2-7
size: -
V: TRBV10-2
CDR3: CASSEDSSAAHYEQYF
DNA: TGCGCCAGCAGTGAGGACTCTAGCGCGGCCCACTACGAGCAGTACTTC

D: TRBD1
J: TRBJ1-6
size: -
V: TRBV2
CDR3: CASSDTTGFNSPLHF
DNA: TGTGCCAGCAGTGATACGACAGGGTTCAATTCACCCCTCCACTTT

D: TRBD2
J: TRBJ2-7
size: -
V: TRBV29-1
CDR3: CSAGSREGPPLEQYF
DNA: TGCAGCGCCGGGTCCCGGGAGGGCCCACCACTCGAGCAGTACTTC

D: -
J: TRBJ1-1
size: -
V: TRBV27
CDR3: CASSFRNIGTEAFF
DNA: TGTGCCAGCAGTTTCAGGAATATAGGCACTGAAGCTTTCTTT

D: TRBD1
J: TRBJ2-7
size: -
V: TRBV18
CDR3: CASSPPGQGTSYEQYF
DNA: TGTGCCAGCTCACCACCGGGACAGGGAACCTCCTACGAGCAGTACTTC

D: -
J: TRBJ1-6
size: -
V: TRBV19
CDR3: CASSMRWTSENNSPLHF
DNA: TGTGCCAGTAGTATGCGGTGGACATCCGAGAATAATTCACCCCTCCACTTT

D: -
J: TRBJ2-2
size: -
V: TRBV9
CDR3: CASSVRGGDTGELFF
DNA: TGTGCCAGCAGCGTCCGTGGCGGAGACACCGGGGAGCTGTTTTTT

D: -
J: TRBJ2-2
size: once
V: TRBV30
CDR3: CAWREQGFGELFF
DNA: TGTGCCTGGAGAGAACAGGGTTTTGGGGAGCTGTTTTTT

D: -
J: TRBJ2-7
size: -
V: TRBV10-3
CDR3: CAISDRQGHYEQYF
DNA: TGTGCCATCAGTGATCGGCAGGGCCACTACGAGCAGTACTTC

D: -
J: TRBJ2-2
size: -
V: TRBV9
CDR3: CASSAGQGGTGELFF
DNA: TGTGCCAGCAGCGCCGGACAGGGAGGGACCGGGGAGCTGTTTTTT

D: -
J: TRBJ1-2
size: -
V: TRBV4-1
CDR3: CASSQGPGVDYGYTF
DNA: TGCGCCAGCAGTCAGGGGCCCGGGGTCGACTATGGCTACACCTTC

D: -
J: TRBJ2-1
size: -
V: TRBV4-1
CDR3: CASSQDAESFSLYNEQFF
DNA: TGCGCCAGCAGCCAAGATGCGGAAAGCTTCAGCCTCTACAATGAGCAGTTCTTC

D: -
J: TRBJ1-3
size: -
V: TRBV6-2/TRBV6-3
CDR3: CASSSTIGSGNTIYF
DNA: TGTGCCAGCAGTTCCACAATTGGCTCTGGAAACACCATATATTTT

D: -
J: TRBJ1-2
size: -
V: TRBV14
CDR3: CASSQVATTGRTYGYTF
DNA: TGTGCCAGCAGCCAAGTCGCGACCACAGGGCGTACCTATGGCTACACCTTC

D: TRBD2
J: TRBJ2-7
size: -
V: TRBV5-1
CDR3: CASSLGLSGTGFYEQYF
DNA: TGCGCCAGCAGCTTGGGGCTTAGCGGGACTGGGTTCTACGAGCAGTACTTC

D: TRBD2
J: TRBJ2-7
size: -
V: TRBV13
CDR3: CASSYFEGGRVEQYF
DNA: TGTGCCAGCAGCTACTTCGAGGGCGGGAGGGTCGAGCAGTACTTC

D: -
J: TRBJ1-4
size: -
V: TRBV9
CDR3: CASSRGVTNEKLFF
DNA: TGTGCCAGCAGCCGGGGGGTGACTAATGAAAAACTGTTTTTT

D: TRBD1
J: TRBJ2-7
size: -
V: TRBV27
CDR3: CASSSRTGLWEQYF
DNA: TGTGCCAGCAGTTCGAGGACAGGGCTTTGGGAGCAGTACTTC

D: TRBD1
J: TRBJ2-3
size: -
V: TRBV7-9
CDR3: CASSPVGKTGADTQYF
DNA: TGTGCCAGCAGCCCAGTAGGAAAGACAGGGGCAGATACGCAGTATTTT

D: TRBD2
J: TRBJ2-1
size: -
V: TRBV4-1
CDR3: CASSQSFQASGYNEQFF
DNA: TGCGCCAGCAGCCAATCCTTCCAGGCTAGCGGGTACAATGAGCAGTTCTTC

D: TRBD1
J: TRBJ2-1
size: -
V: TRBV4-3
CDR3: CASSQIVGTGNNGEQFF
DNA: TGCGCCAGCAGCCAGATCGTGGGGACAGGGAATAACGGGGAGCAGTTCTTC

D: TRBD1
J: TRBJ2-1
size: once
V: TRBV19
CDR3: CASSRQGDNEQFF
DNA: TGTGCCAGTAGTCGACAGGGGGACAATGAGCAGTTCTTC

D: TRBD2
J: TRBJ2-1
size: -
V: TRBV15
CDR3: CATSTGLAGVEQFF
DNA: TGTGCCACCAGCACTGGACTAGCGGGGGTTGAGCAGTTCTTC

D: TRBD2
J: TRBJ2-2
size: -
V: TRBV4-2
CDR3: CASSRGLAGDGGELFF
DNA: TGTGCCAGCAGCCGTGGACTAGCGGGAGACGGCGGGGAGCTGTTTTTT

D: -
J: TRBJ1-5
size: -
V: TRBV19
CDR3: CASSIDYGGSNQPQHF
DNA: TGTGCCAGTAGTATAGATTATGGGGGGAGCAATCAGCCCCAGCATTTT

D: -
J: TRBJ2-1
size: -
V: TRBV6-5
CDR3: CASSLERSSYNEQFF
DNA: TGTGCCAGCAGTTTAGAGCGGAGCTCCTACAATGAGCAGTTCTTC

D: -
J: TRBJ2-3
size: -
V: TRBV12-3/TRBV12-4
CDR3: CASRGRGDTQYF
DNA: TGTGCCAGCAGAGGCCGAGGAGATACGCAGTATTTT

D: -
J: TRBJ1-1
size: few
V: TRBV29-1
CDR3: CSVGGENTEAFF
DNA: TGCAGCGTTGGGGGGGAGAACACTGAAGCTTTCTTT

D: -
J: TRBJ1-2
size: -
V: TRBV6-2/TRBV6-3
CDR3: CASSPPGEIYGYTF
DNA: TGTGCCAGCAGCCCCCCAGGGGAGATCTATGGCTACACCTTC

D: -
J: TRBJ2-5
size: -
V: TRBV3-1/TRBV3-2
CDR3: CASSESPLQETQYF
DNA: TGTGCCAGCAGCGAAAGCCCCTTGCAAGAGACCCAGTACTTC

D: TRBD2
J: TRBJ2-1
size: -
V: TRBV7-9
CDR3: CASSPRTSGGNEQFF
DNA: TGTGCCAGCAGCCCTCGGACTAGCGGGGGGAATGAGCAGTTCTTC

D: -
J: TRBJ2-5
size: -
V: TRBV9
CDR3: CASSPEPGEETQYF
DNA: TGTGCCAGCAGCCCGGAGCCGGGAGAAGAGACCCAGTACTTC

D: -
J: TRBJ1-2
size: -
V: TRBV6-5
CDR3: CASNNGPGQKYGYTF
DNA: TGTGCCAGCAATAATGGACCGGGACAAAAGTATGGCTACACCTTC

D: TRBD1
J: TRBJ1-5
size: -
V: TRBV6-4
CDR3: CASSVRLDRDCYQPQHF
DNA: TGTGCCAGCAGTGTTCGCCTGGACAGGGACTGTTATCAGCCCCAGCATTTT

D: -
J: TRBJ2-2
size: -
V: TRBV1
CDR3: CTSSQVKREGQRELFF
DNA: TGCACCAGCAGCCAAGTTAAGCGGGAGGGCCAAAGGGAGCTGTTTTTT

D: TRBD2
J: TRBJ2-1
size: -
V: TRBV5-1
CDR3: CASSLISGSVGNEQFF
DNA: TGCGCCAGCAGCTTGATTAGCGGGAGTGTGGGCAATGAGCAGTTCTTC

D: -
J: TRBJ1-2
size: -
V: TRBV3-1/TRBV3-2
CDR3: CASSFPQGGYTF
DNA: TGTGCCAGCAGCTTCCCACAGGGTGGCTACACCTTC

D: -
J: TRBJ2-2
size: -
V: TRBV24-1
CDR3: CATCDSIVNTGELFF
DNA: TGTGCCACCTGTGACAGTATTGTGAACACCGGGGAGCTGTTTTTT

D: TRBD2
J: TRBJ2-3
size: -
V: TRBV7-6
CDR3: CASSSTLAGPGTDTQYF
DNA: TGTGCCAGCAGCTCGACACTAGCGGGGCCTGGCACAGATACGCAGTATTTT

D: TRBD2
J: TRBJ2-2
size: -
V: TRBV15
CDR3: CATSRELGLAGGITGELFF
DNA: TGTGCCACCAGCAGAGAACTCGGACTAGCGGGGGGGATCACCGGGGAGCTGTTTTTT

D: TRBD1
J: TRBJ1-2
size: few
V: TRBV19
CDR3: CAAARDRARDGYTF
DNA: TGTGCCGCCGCCAGGGACAGGGCCCGGGATGGCTACACCTTC

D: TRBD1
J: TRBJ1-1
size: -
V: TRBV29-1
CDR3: CSVTDRAPEAFF
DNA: TGCAGCGTTACCGACAGGGCCCCTGAAGCTTTCTTT

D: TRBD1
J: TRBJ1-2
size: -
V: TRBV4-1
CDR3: CASSQETTGDYGYTF
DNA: TGCGCCAGCAGCCAAGAGACGACAGGGGACTATGGCTACACCTTC

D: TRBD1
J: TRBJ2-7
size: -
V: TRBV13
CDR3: CASSLQDRYEQYF
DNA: TGTGCCAGCAGCTTACAGGACAGGTACGAGCAGTACTTC